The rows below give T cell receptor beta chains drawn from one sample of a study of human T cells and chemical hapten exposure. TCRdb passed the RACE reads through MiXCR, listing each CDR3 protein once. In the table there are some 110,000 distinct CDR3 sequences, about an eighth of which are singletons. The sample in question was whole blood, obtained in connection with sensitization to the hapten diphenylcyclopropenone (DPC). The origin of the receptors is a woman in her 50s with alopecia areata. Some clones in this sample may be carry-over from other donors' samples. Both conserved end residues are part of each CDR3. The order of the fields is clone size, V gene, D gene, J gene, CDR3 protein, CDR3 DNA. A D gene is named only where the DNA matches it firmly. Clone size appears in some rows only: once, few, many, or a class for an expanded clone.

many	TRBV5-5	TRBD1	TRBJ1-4	CASSPGTGGEKLFF	TGTGCCAGCAGCCCCGGGACAGGGGGCGAAAAACTGTTTTTT
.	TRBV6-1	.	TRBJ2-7	CASSSLDSPPYEQYF	TGTGCCAGCAGTAGTCTCGACAGCCCTCCCTACGAGCAGTACTTC
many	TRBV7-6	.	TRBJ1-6	CASSPGLLWNSPLHF	TGTGCCAGCAGCCCCGGTTTGTTATGGAATTCACCCCTCCACTTT
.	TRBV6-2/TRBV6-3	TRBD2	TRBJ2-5	CASSYPPQAGGRETQYF	TGTGCCAGCAGTTACCCCCCGCAAGCGGGGGGCCGAGAGACCCAGTACTTC
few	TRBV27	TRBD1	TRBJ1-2	CASSLSSDRVIFYGYTF	TGTGCCAGCAGTTTATCCTCTGACAGGGTAATATTCTATGGCTACACCTTC
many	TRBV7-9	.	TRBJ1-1	CASRPMKEDRNTEAFF	TGTGCCAGCAGACCAATGAAGGAGGACAGAAACACTGAAGCTTTCTTT
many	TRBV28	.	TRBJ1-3	CASRTGLNTIYF	TGTGCCAGCCGAACAGGGTTAAACACCATATATTTT
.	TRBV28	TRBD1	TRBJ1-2	CASRLRTGGGYGYTF	TGTGCCAGCAGATTAAGGACAGGGGGCGGCTATGGCTACACCTTC
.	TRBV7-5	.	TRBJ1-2	CISVSASLGYTF	.
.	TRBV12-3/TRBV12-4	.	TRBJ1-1	CASTGPGQAEAFF	TGTGCCAGCACCGGACCGGGCCAGGCTGAAGCTTTCTTT
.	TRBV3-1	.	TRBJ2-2	CASSQAGGHWYTGELFF	TGTGCCAGCAGCCAAGCCGGGGGGCACTGGTACACCGGGGAGCTGTTTTTT
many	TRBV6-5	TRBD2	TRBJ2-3	CASSYSAGEIDTQYF	TGTGCCAGCAGTTACTCGGCGGGAGAGATAGATACGCAGTATTTT
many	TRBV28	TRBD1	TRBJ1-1	CASSWDSRTEAFF	TGTGCCAGCAGCTGGGACAGTCGCACTGAAGCTTTCTTT
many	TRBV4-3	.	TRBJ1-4	CASAGGLMSFSEKLFF	TGCGCCAGCGCCGGGGGCTTGATGTCGTTCTCAGAAAAACTGTTTTTT
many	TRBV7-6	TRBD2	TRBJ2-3	CASSSLAGGTDTQYF	TGTGCCAGCAGTAGTCTAGCGGGAGGGACAGATACGCAGTATTTT
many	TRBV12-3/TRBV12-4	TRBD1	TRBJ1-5	CASSLGQGNNQPQHF	TGTGCCAGCAGTTTGGGACAGGGGAACAATCAGCCCCAGCATTTT
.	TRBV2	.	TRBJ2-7	CASSRTLAMYEQYF	TGTGCCAGCAGTAGGACCTTGGCCATGTACGAGCAGTACTTC
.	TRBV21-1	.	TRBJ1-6	CASSKGRDGRKTGLHF	TGTGCCAGCAGCAAAGGACGGGACGGAAGGAAAACGGGCCTCCACTTT
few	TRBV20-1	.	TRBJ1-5	CSARNTGSPYSNQPQHF	TGCAGTGCTAGAAATACAGGGAGCCCCTATAGCAATCAGCCCCAGCATTTT
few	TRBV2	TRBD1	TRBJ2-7	CASSEALWIRTGEYEQYF	TGTGCCAGCAGTGAAGCGCTTTGGATTAGGACAGGAGAATACGAGCAGTACTTC
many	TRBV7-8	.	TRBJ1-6	CASSLEGRGRYNSPLHF	TGTGCCAGCAGCTTAGAGGGGAGGGGGAGGTATAATTCACCCCTCCACTTT
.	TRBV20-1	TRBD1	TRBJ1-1	CSARAGGAGNTEAFF	TGCAGTGCTAGGGCAGGGGGCGCGGGGAACACTGAAGCTTTCTTT
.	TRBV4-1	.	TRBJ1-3	CASSHYQGNSGNTIYF	TGCGCCAGCAGCCACTACCAGGGAAACTCTGGAAACACCATATATTTT
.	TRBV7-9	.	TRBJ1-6	CASSYGDSPLHF	TGTGCCAGCAGCTACGGAGACTCACCCCTCCACTTT
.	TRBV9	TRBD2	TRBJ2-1	CASSVRALGVLGGYVVYNEQFF	TGTGCCAGCAGCGTAAGGGCCCTCGGTGTCTTGGGAGGGTATGTGGTTTACAATGAGCAGTTCTTC
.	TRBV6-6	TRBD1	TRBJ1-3	CASSQGTVEDTIYF	TGTGCCAGCAGTCAAGGGACAGTTGAAGACACCATATATTTT